These 14 T cell receptor beta chains came from one sample sequenced in a study of cytomegalovirus exposure and HLA in healthy donors (dated 2017 in TCRdb). Library generation was performed with the immunoSEQ multiplex PCR assay. For the multiplex PCR, a mixture combining 60 forward primers for TCR Vbeta segments and 13 reverse primers for TCR Jbeta segments was used. In TCRdb, the immuneACCESS table is reduced to in-frame sequences with V and J assigned. These tables do not hold every clone; where another copy was compared, an unresolved V gene accounts for under half, and the others remain unexplained. This sample lists 100,000 to 150,000 clones; approximately 87% were detected once. The ten largest account for 20% of the sample. The sample consisted of PBMCs. Receptors originate from a man in his late teens or twenties in good health and CMV-seropositive.

The chain has TRBV10-3 and TRBJ2-7, with 8 bases that match TRBD2. Germline trimming cut 6 bases from V and 2 bases from J; bases unmatched to any gene: 9. Germline CDR1 and CDR2: ENHRY and SYGVKD. The CDR3 contains 15 residues. CDR3 in amino acids: CAIRATGTSPYEQYF. DNA of the CDR3: TGTGCCATCAGGGCAACCGGGACTAGTCCCTACGAGCAGTACTTC.

This chain links TRBV10-3 with TRBJ2-7; 10 bases line up with TRBD1. The length of the CDR3 is 15 residues. Germline trimming cut 3 bases from V and 2 bases from J; bases unmatched to any gene: 4. Per germline, CDR1 ENHRY and CDR2 SYGVKD. The CDR3 nucleotides read TGTGCCATCAGTGATAGGACAGGGGGAACCTACGAGCAGTACTTC. It is translated as CAISDRTGGTYEQYF.

V usage is TRBV11-2 and J usage is TRBJ2-7; no clear D. The CDR3 is 15 amino acids. The germline V gene encodes CDR1 SGHAT and CDR2 FQNNGV. The V gene lost 1 base and the J gene lost 7 bases, with 17 bases spanning the gap. Here the CDR3 DNA reads TGTGCCAGCAGCTTAGGGGTGGATTCGCGGTGGGAGCAGTACTTC. Its protein product is CASSLGVDSRWEQYF.

The chain employs TRBV7-6 and TRBJ1-1, with D uncertain. Trimming left V 0 bases short and J 0 bases short, with 8 bases between. Looked up from germline, CDR1 is SGHVS and CDR2 is FNYEAQ. The CDR3 is 15 amino acids. The CDR3 region has the DNA TGTGCCAGCAGCTTAGCCGGAGGGTTGAACACTGAAGCTTTCTTT. Protein product: CASSLAGGLNTEAFF. The complete variable domain, with remaining parts taken from reference TRBV7-6 and TRBJ1-1, reads GAGVSQSPRYKVTKRGQDVALRCDPISGHVSLYWYRQALGQGPEFLTYFNYEAQQDKSGLPNDRFSAERPEGSISTLTIQRTEQRDSAMYRCASSLAGGLNTEAFFGQGTRLTVV.

The chain is built from TRBV29-1 and TRBJ2-5, with a possible D match to TRBD1 (5 bases). The J call may not be correct, given that the DNA end is closer to TRBJ2-7. The length of the CDR3 is 15 residues. Germline V gene lookup returns CDR1 SQVTM and CDR2 ANQGSEA. The CDR3 coding sequence is TGCAGCGTTGGGGCCACAGGTCTGAGCTCCTACGAGCAGTACTTC. As protein: CSVGATGLSSYEQYF.

There are a few counts of this clone. The rearrangement uses TRBV19 and TRBJ1-1; the D is unclear. Per germline, CDR1 LNHDA and CDR2 SQIVND (reference sequence). This CDR3 spans 14 amino acids. V lost 3 bases and J lost 4, with 12 bases in between. The CDR3 bases are TGTGCCAGTAGTATCGGGGTTTTGAGCACTGAAGCTTTCTTT. This encodes CASSIGVLSTEAFF.

This chain links TRBV2 with TRBJ2-3; tentatively, D is TRBD1 (6 bases). The ends were cut back, 10 bases at V and 6 bases at J, with 11 bases in the middle. The CDR3 has 11 amino acids. Germline loops: CDR1 SNHLY, CDR2 FYNNEI. The DNA for the CDR3 is TGTGCCAACTTGGGGGCGGATACGCAGTATTTT. It is translated as CANLGADTQYF.

The chain has TRBV10-2 and TRBJ1-2; no reliable D call. Germline V CDR1 and CDR2: WSHSY, SAAADI. The CDR3 sequence is 14 residues long. V lost 6 bases, J lost 2 bases, and 13 bases lay in between. The CDR3 bases are TGCGCCAGCAGCTTAAATCGGGGAAACTATGGCTACACCTTC. Encoded protein: CASSLNRGNYGYTF.

This clone was observed once. The chain combines TRBV9 with TRBJ1-2; tentatively, D is TRBD1 (6 bases). Germline CDR1 reads SGDLS; CDR2 reads YYNGEE. V lost 5 bases and J 3 bases, leaving 14 bases between the germline ends. The CDR3 covers 14 residues. DNA of the CDR3: TGTGCCAGCAGTACTACAGGGCCTGACTATGGCTACACCTTC. This codes for CASSTTGPDYGYTF.

The J gene is TRBJ2-1, the V gene TRBV4-1; 9 positions match TRBD1. The germline V gene encodes CDR1 MGHRA and CDR2 YSYEKL. Trimming took 4 bases from V and 7 from J; bases not matched to a gene: 11. The CDR3 contains 16 residues. The CDR3 DNA follows: TGCGCCAGCAGCCGGGGGGGGACAGGGACAGGGAATGAGCAGTTCTTC. Translation gives CASSRGGTGTGNEQFF.

This chain uses TRBV7-9 with TRBJ1-2, with TRBD1 matching 11 bases. The CDR3 runs to 17 residues. V lost 2 bases to trimming and J lost 6 bases; unmatched junction nucleotides: 11. Looked up from germline, CDR1 is SEHNR and CDR2 is FQNEAQ (reference sequence). The chain's CDR3 is CASSLPNQGQGADGYTF. CDR3 in DNA: TGTGCCAGCAGCTTACCCAACCAAGGACAGGGGGCAGATGGCTACACCTTC.

In its sample, this clone was seen a few times. This chain uses TRBV29-1 with TRBJ1-2, with a possible D match to TRBD1 (5 bases). Per the germline V gene, CDR1 is SQVTM and CDR2 is ANQGSEA. The V end lost 4 bases, the J end lost 4 bases, and 13 bases lay between the germline ends. The CDR3 has 13 residues. As DNA, the CDR3 is TGCAGCGTTGTTTTGGGGGGAGGCTATGGCTACACCTTC. This encodes CSVVLGGGYGYTF.

The chain has TRBV28 and TRBJ1-5; perhaps TRBD1 as D (5 bases). Germline lookup yields CDR1 MDHEN and CDR2 SYDVKM. CDR3 length: 15 amino acids. Trimming took off 6 bases at V and 2 bases at J, with 14 bases between the two ends. The CDR3: CASRPETVGNQPQHF. In nucleotides, the CDR3 is TGTGCCAGCAGACCTGAGACAGTCGGCAATCAGCCCCAGCATTTT.

This chain connects TRBV29-1 to TRBJ2-2; D not resolved. Trimming took 7 bases from V and 5 from J, leaving 11 bases between them. Germline-derived CDR1 and CDR2 are SQVTM and ANQGSEA. This CDR3 comprises 12 residues. For the CDR3, the DNA is TGCAGCGGAGACTCGAGGACCGGGGAGCTGTTTTTT. Translating it yields CSGDSRTGELFF.